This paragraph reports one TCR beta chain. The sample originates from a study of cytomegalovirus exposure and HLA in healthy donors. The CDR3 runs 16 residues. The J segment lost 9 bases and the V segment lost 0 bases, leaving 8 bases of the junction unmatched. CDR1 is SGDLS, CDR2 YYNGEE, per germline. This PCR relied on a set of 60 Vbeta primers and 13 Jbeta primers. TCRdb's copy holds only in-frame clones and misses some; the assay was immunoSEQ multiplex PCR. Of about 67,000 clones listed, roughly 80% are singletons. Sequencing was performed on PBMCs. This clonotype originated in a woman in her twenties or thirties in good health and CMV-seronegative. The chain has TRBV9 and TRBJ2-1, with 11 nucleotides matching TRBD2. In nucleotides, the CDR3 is TGTGCCAGCAGCGTAGTATTAGCGGGGGGGCGAGGTGAGCAGTTCTTC. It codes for CASSVVLAGGRGEQFF.